The rows below give T cell receptor beta chains drawn from one sample of a study of OX40 agonist ivuxolimab in advanced cancers. TCRdb's table, derived via immunoSEQ multiplex PCR, lists solely in-frame clones and lacks some. The sample shows 60,000 to 70,000 clones, about 86% of them seen only once. Sequenced material: CD4+ or CD8+ T cells sorted from blood, taken in a trial of the OX40 agonist ivuxolimab. These receptors all stem from an adult with an advanced solid tumor such as melanoma, head and neck, liver or kidney cancer. Each CDR3 is given with its conserved first and last residue. A D gene is named only where the DNA matches it firmly. Rows may omit the clone size; those that give it use once, few, many or a size class.

>TRBV15|.|TRBJ1-3|.
CATSSSGSGNTIYF
TGTGCCACCAGCAGTAGTGGGTCTGGAAACACCATATATTTT
>TRBV6-5|.|TRBJ2-2|few
CASSGQNTGELFF
TGTGCCAGCAGTGGACAGAACACCGGGGAGCTGTTTTTT
>TRBV7-6|.|TRBJ2-1|.
CASTSYRTHEQFF
TGTGCCAGCACCTCCTACAGGACCCATGAGCAGTTCTTC
>TRBV2|TRBD1|TRBJ2-7|once
CASIRSRDRGYEQYF
TGTGCCAGCATTAGGTCCCGGGACAGGGGTTACGAGCAGTACTTC
>TRBV9|.|TRBJ2-5|.
CASSPAAGPQETQYF
TGTGCCAGCAGCCCCGCGGCAGGGCCCCAAGAGACCCAGTACTTC
>TRBV7-2|TRBD2|TRBJ2-3|.
CASSLPSGSSDTQYF
TGTGCCAGCAGCTTACCTAGCGGGAGTTCGGATACGCAGTATTTT
>TRBV15|TRBD2|TRBJ2-3|once
CATSRGTRKDTQYF
TGTGCCACCAGCAGGGGGACTAGAAAAGATACGCAGTATTTT
>TRBV5-4|.|TRBJ2-7|.
CASSRKSSSYEQYF
TGTGCCAGCAGCCGAAAGTCTAGCTCCTACGAGCAGTACTTC
>TRBV7-9|TRBD2|TRBJ2-1|.
CASSSYSGRAPNEQFF
TGTGCCAGCAGCTCCTATAGCGGGAGGGCCCCCAATGAGCAGTTCTTC
>TRBV5-1|TRBD1|TRBJ1-1|.
CASSLPGQGRAFF
TGCGCCAGCAGCTTACCGGGACAGGGGAGGGCTTTCTTT
>TRBV5-4|TRBD2|TRBJ2-3|.
CASSLDREGYADTQYF
TGTGCCAGCAGCTTGGATCGGGAGGGGTACGCAGATACGCAGTATTTT
>TRBV18|.|TRBJ1-4|.
CASSPPSGEKLFF
TGTGCCAGCTCACCACCAAGCGGGGAAAAACTGTTTTTT
>TRBV28|.|TRBJ2-2|.
CASSFPGTANGELFF
TGTGCCAGCAGTTTTCCCGGGACCGCGAACGGGGAGCTGTTTTTT
>TRBV10-2|.|TRBJ1-4|.
CASSEFGEREKLFF
TGCGCCAGCAGTGAGTTTGGGGAGCGGGAAAAACTGTTTTTT
>TRBV29-1|TRBD2|TRBJ2-1|few
CSVVPLAGALYEQFF
TGCAGCGTGGTACCACTAGCGGGAGCACTCTATGAGCAGTTCTTC
>TRBV5-3|.|TRBJ2-7|once
CARSLEQRLRNSYEQYF
TGTGCCAGAAGCTTGGAACAGAGACTACGAAATTCCTACGAGCAGTACTTC
>TRBV30|.|TRBJ2-3|.
CAWSPSTDTQYF
TGTGCCTGGAGTCCAAGCACAGATACGCAGTATTTT
>TRBV4-1|.|TRBJ2-7|.
CASSQGLRFSSYEQYF
TGCGCCAGCAGCCAAGGTCTCCGGTTCTCCTCCTACGAGCAGTACTTC
>TRBV5-1|.|TRBJ2-7|few
CASSPRAGGNEQYF
TGCGCCAGCAGCCCGCGAGCGGGCGGGAACGAGCAGTACTTC
>TRBV10-3|TRBD2|TRBJ2-7|few
CATYGASGSSYEQYF
TGTGCCACCTACGGGGCTAGCGGGAGCTCCTACGAGCAGTACTTC
>TRBV7-2|.|TRBJ1-1|.
CASSLEATIMNTEAFF
TGTGCCAGCAGCTTAGAAGCGACCATCATGAACACTGAAGCTTTCTTT